The 9 T cell receptor beta chains below come from one sample, sequenced in a study of human T cells and chemical hapten exposure. The time point: patch test 1, 2 weeks after DPC sensitization. Treatment described: therapeutic diphenylcyclopropenone sensitization with weekly scalp DPC. TCRdb passed the RACE reads through MiXCR, listing each CDR3 protein once. The data show roughly 200,000 distinct CDR3 sequences, with under 25% seen just once and about 6.7% held by the top ten. Sequenced here: whole blood, sampled in connection with sensitization to the hapten diphenylcyclopropenone (DPC). Receptor source: a woman between 50 and 59 years old with alopecia areata. Some clones in this sample may be carry-over from other donors' samples.

The chain carries TRBV29-1 and TRBJ1-2, with D possibly being TRBD1 (5 bases). There are 11 residues in the CDR3. The V end was cut by 3 bases, the J end by 7 bases, with 9 bases between. Germline CDR1 and CDR2: SQVTM and ANQGSEA. The CDR3 reads CSVDRVSGYTF. The CDR3 nucleotides are TGCAGCGTTGACAGGGTCTCTGGCTACACCTTC. Variable domain in full (rest from reference TRBV29-1 and TRBJ1-2): SAVISQKPSRDICQRGTSLTIQCQVDSQVTMMFWYRQQPGQSLTLIATANQGSEATYESGFVIDKFPISRPNLTFSTLTVSNMSPEDSSIYLCSVDRVSGYTFGSGTRLTVV.

The rearrangement joins TRBV9 to TRBJ1-1; TRBD1 matches 8 bases. CDR1 and CDR2 (germline): SGDLS, YYNGEE. The CDR3 runs to 14 residues. J lost 0 bases, V lost 3 bases, and 1 base had no gene match. The CDR3 DNA reads as TGTGCCAGCAGCGGACAGGGGTTGAACACTGAAGCTTTCTTT. Amino acid sequence: CASSGQGLNTEAFF.

V gene TRBV3-1 combines with J gene TRBJ2-2; no clear D. The V gene lost 3 bases and the J gene lost 4 bases, with 9 bases spanning the gap. The CDR3 length is 14 residues. Germline assignment: CDR1 LGHDT and CDR2 YNNKEL (reference sequence). The CDR3 here is CASSQEPVTGELFF. CDR3 coding DNA: TGTGCCAGCAGCCAGGAACCGGTCACCGGGGAGCTGTTTTTT.

The genes are TRBV14 and TRBJ1-1; unclear D gene. The germline CDR1 and CDR2 sequences are SGHDN and FVKESK. Deletions cut 0 bases from V and 4 bases from J, with 6 bases between. The CDR3 consists of 13 residues. CDR3 bases: TGTGCCAGCAGCCAAGATTATGTCACTGAAGCTTTCTTT. Its protein is CASSQDYVTEAFF.

For this clonotype: This may arise from a read error, as a much more abundant clone is one base away. V is TRBV5-1 and J is TRBJ2-1, with TRBD2 matching over 12 bases. Losses at the gene ends were 0 bases for V and 7 bases for J; bases not matched to a gene: 2. The CDR3 is made up of 15 amino acids. In germline, CDR1 is SGHRS, CDR2 YFSETQ. CDR3 amino acids: CASSLGLAGENEQFF. The CDR3 DNA is TGCGCCAGCAGCTTGGGACTAGCGGGAGAGAATGAGCAGTTCTTC.

The chain joins TRBV12-3 or TRBV12-4 to TRBJ2-1, with 13 bases lining up with TRBD2. V lost 6 bases, J lost 7 bases, and 3 bases stayed unmatched. The CDR3 consists of 14 residues. The CDR3 loop is CASSTSGRANEQFF. The CDR3 DNA follows: TGTGCCAGCAGCACTAGCGGGAGGGCGAATGAGCAGTTCTTC.

In this sample, this clonotype turned up a few times. This chain links TRBV9 with TRBJ2-1, with 11 bases identical to TRBD1. V lost 4 bases to trimming and J lost 8 bases; unmatched junction nucleotides: 8. CDR1 is SGDLS and CDR2 is YYNGEE in the germline V gene. The CDR3 extends over 15 amino acids. CDR3 amino acids: CASSPGQGVVHEQFF. CDR3 bases: TGTGCCAGCAGCCCGGGACAGGGGGTAGTCCATGAGCAGTTCTTC.

V usage is TRBV7-2 and J usage is TRBJ1-2, with TRBD1 identical over 8 bases. V gave up 5 bases and J gave up 3 bases; unmatched junction bases: 5. CDR3 size: 14 residues. Germline V gene sequence: CDR1 SGHTA, CDR2 FQGNSA. The CDR3: CASSKQTGDYGYTF. CDR3 nucleotides: TGTGCCAGCAGCAAACAGACAGGGGACTATGGCTACACCTTC.

This clonotype was observed a few times. The chain joins TRBV7-3 to TRBJ1-1; D perhaps matches TRBD1 (5 bases). Germline V gene data show CDR1 as SGHTA and CDR2 as FQGTGA. With 3 bases removed from V and 0 bases from J, the gap between germline ends came to 11 bases. This CDR3 is 15 amino acids long. Here the CDR3 reads CASSLGTTMNTEAFF. The CDR3 region has the DNA TGTGCCAGCAGCTTGGGGACCACTATGAACACTGAAGCTTTCTTT.